This TCR beta chain was sequenced in a study of T cells in Graves' hyperthyroidism and ophthalmopathy. RNA transcripts yielded amplified TCR beta CDR3 regions. The study used the HTBI primer set for a first-round RT-PCR of the TCR CDR3. TCRdb reprocessed the multiplex PCR reads via MiXCR and lists one record per CDR3 protein. The sample has about 380,000 distinct CDR3 sequences, roughly 14% seen once; the top ten hold 9.5% to 12%. The CDR3 runs to 15 residues. From germline, CDR1 is PRHDT and CDR2 FYEKMQ (reference sequence). Unmatched junction bases numbered 12, after V lost 5 bases and J lost 6 bases. Diagnosis rested on symptoms, serum thyroxine and TRAb, thyroid ultrasound, and orbital computed tomography. This clonotype has ten or more counts.

The V call is TRBV13, the J call TRBJ2-7; 8 bases line up with TRBD2. The sequencing sample was made of blood. This TCR derives from a woman aged 55-75 years with Graves' hyperthyroidism. The CDR3 DNA sequence: TGTGCCAGCAGCCTCTCCCCCGGGAGGGCCAGCGAGCAGTACTTC. This encodes CASSLSPGRASEQYF.